The 8 T cell receptor beta chains listed next were all sequenced from one sample in a study of cytomegalovirus exposure and HLA in healthy donors. Profiling relied on immunoSEQ multiplex PCR, and the TCRdb table lists in-frame clones only, not all of them. Of 100,000 to 150,000 clones listed, roughly 87% are singletons. The sequencing sample was made of PBMCs. These TCRs come from a young woman in good health and CMV-seronegative.

The chain employs TRBV7-2 and TRBJ2-5; D perhaps matches TRBD2 (6 bases). The CDR3 length is 16 residues. Looked up from germline, CDR1 is SGHTA and CDR2 is FQGNSA. V lost 1 base, J lost 4 bases, and 16 bases lay in between. As DNA, the CDR3 is TGTGCCAGCAGCTTAGGCTCCCAGTGGGGAGGAGAGACCCAGTACTTC. It translates to CASSLGSQWGGETQYF.

The gene calls are TRBV28 and TRBJ1-1; D perhaps matches TRBD1 (6 bases). The CDR3 covers 12 residues. CDR1 is MDHEN, CDR2 SYDVKM, per germline. Trimming cost V 5 bases and J 9 bases, with 13 bases left between them. This CDR3 reads CASSNTGQKAFF. The CDR3 DNA reads as TGTGCCAGCAGTAACACAGGGCAAAAAGCTTTCTTT.

This chain joins TRBV7-9 and TRBJ1-4; maybe TRBD1 (5 bases). The CDR3 consists of 15 residues. Germline CDR1 and CDR2: SEHNR and FQNEAQ (reference sequence). Trimming removed 0 bases at V and 7 bases at J, with 12 bases between. This chain's CDR3 is CASSLAVGEAEKLFF. CDR3 DNA sequence: TGTGCCAGCAGCTTAGCTGTGGGGGAGGCTGAAAAACTGTTTTTT. Full variable domain (remainder filled in from reference TRBV7-9 and TRBJ1-4): DTGVSQNPRHKITKRGQNVTFRCDPISEHNRLYWYRQTLGQGPEFLTYFQNEAQLEKSRLLSDRFSAERPKGSFSTLEIQRTEQGDSAMYLCASSLAVGEAEKLFFGSGTQLSVL.

V and J are TRBV28 and TRBJ1-2, with D possibly TRBD1 on 6 matching bases. Trimming left V 3 bases short and J 6 bases short, with 11 bases between. This CDR3 has 13 residues. Germline V lookup: CDR1 MDHEN, CDR2 SYDVKM. CDR3 in DNA: TGTGCCAGCAGTTTTAACAGGGCCCATGGCTACACCTTC. The encoded protein is CASSFNRAHGYTF.

The chain is built from TRBV14 and TRBJ2-2; 7 bases are shared with TRBD1. The germline CDR1 and CDR2 sequences are SGHDN and FVKESK. CDR3 length equals 16 residues. With 4 bases clipped from V and 3 bases from J, the junction kept 8 bases outside the gene matches. This CDR3 is CASSPLQGMDTGELFF. The CDR3 bases are TGTGCCAGCAGCCCACTACAGGGGATGGACACCGGGGAGCTGTTTTTT.

The chain has TRBV7-2 and TRBJ2-5, with TRBD1 identical over 9 bases. V was pared by 4 bases and J by 4 bases, with 1 base of the junction left unmatched. The V gene's germline CDR1 is SGHTA and CDR2 FQGNSA. This CDR3 region has 13 residues. The CDR3 here is CASSSGQGETQYF. In DNA, the CDR3 is TGTGCCAGCAGCTCGGGACAGGGAGAGACCCAGTACTTC.

This chain links TRBV6-1 with TRBJ2-7; a possible D gene is TRBD1 (5 bases). CDR1 is MNHNS and CDR2 is SASEGT in the germline V gene. V shed 6 bases and J shed 4 bases, with 10 bases lying between them. The length of the CDR3 is 12 residues. In DNA, the CDR3 is TGTGCCAGCAGCGCAGCAGGGTACGAGCAGTACGTC. Its translation is CASSAAGYEQYV.

This chain uses TRBV29-1 with TRBJ2-7; no reliable D call. CDR1 is SQVTM, CDR2 ANQGSEA, per germline. V lost 6 bases to trimming and J lost 1 base, with 10 bases between them. The CDR3 loop spans 12 amino acids. The chain's CDR3 is CSVKIGSYEQYF. The CDR3 DNA sequence: TGCAGCGTCAAGATCGGGTCCTACGAGCAGTACTTC.